This T cell receptor beta chain appears in the sequencing data of a study of cytomegalovirus exposure and HLA in healthy donors. The repertoire was sequenced with immunoSEQ multiplex PCR; TCRdb's copy has only in-frame clones and lacks some. In the table there are about 300,000 clones, approximately 90% of which are singletons. The donors were members of the roughly 130-subject validation cohort (separate from the approximately 670-subject first cohort). Material: PBMCs. This receptor was obtained from a woman aged 18-30 years in good health and CMV-seronegative.

The CDR3 here is CASSPGPARDYTF. The CDR3 DNA sequence: TGTGCCAGCAGTCCTGGGCCAGCCCGAGACTACACCTTC. The chain links TRBV6-6 to TRBJ1-2; D unresolved. The CDR3 is 13 residues long. V gave up 5 bases and J gave up 10 bases, with 17 bases separating them. In germline, CDR1 is MNHNY, CDR2 SVGAGI (reference sequence).